What follows describes a single T cell receptor (beta chain). Antigen: not known. CD4+ cells underwent separation, giving CD45RA+ naive and CD45RA-negative memory subsets. The sample comes from a study of shared clonotypes between healthy human individuals. Whole-study findings and limits: Represented diversity, genetic and exposure-history alike, was limited by few donors.

TCRdb keeps only in-frame clones here, not all; method: immunoSEQ multiplex PCR. The table shows 1,500,000 or so clones, with 95% to 97% occurring only once. Germline V gives CDR1 MDHEN, CDR2 SYDVKM. Trimming cost V 6 bases and J 3 bases, with 15 bases left between them. The CDR3 sequence is 15 residues long. The chain carries TRBV28 and TRBJ2-1; perhaps D is TRBD1 or TRBD2 (5 bases each). The source of this sequence is a man aged 25 to 45 in good health. Sequenced sample: naive CD4+ T cells sorted from blood. The sample's subset: CD45RA+ positively selected. In DNA form, the CDR3 reads TGTGCCAGCAGCCCTGAGGGACCTAGCTACAATGAGCAGTTCTTC. It specifies CASSPEGPSYNEQFF.